A single sample is the source of the 9 T cell receptor beta chains below, sequenced in a study of blood T cell repertoires in COVID-19. Assay: immunoSEQ multiplex PCR; the TCRdb copy retains only in-frame clones and omits some. The sample lists roughly 260,000 clones; roughly 87% were seen once. Sequences were obtained from PBMCs or T cells enriched from blood (not recorded which). These receptors were taken from a woman in her thirties with acute COVID-19.

The V call is TRBV2, the J call TRBJ1-1, with D unresolved. The CDR3 is made up of 13 amino acids. The germline gives CDR1 SNHLY, CDR2 FYNNEI. V lost 8 bases to trimming and J lost 0 bases, with 10 bases between them. The CDR3 DNA follows: TGTGCCAGCGTCCTGGGCATGAACACTGAAGCTTTCTTT. It is translated as CASVLGMNTEAFF. Full variable domain (remainder filled in from reference TRBV2 and TRBJ1-1): EPEVTQTPSHQVTQMGQEVILRCVPISNHLYFYWYRQILGQKVEFLVSFYNNEISEKSEIFDDQFSVERPDGSNFTLKIRSTKLEDSAMYFCASVLGMNTEAFFGQGTRLTVV.

The genes are TRBV20-1 and TRBJ2-1, with a weak D call TRBD2 (6 bases). V was pared by 3 bases and J by 0 bases, with 9 bases between. CDR1 is DFQATT and CDR2 is SNEGSKA in the germline V gene (reference sequence). The CDR3 sequence is 14 residues long. In DNA, the CDR3 is TGCAGTGCTAGTCGGGGGAGCTCCTACAATGAGCAGTTCTTC. Amino acid sequence: CSASRGSSYNEQFF.

The gene calls are TRBV5-6 and TRBJ1-1; maybe TRBD1 (6 bases). Germline CDR1 and CDR2: SGHDT and YYEEEE. V was clipped by 4 bases and J by 1 base, with 14 bases between them. This CDR3 is built from 15 residues. The CDR3 DNA sequence: TGTGCCAGCAGCAGGTATCAGACAGGGAACACTGAAGCTTTCTTT. As protein: CASSRYQTGNTEAFF.

The chain couples TRBV24-1 to TRBJ2-3; weak D call: TRBD1 (6 bases). The CDR3 sequence is 15 residues long. Germline values: CDR1 KGHDR, CDR2 SFDVKD. Trimming took 5 bases from V and 2 from J, leaving 13 bases between them. The CDR3 DNA is TGTGCCACCAGTGCCTGGACAGACGCCACAGATACGCAGTATTTT. This sequence encodes CATSAWTDATDTQYF.

This rearrangement joins TRBV2 to TRBJ2-7, with 8 positions matching TRBD1. The ends lost 7 bases at V and 6 bases at J; junction bases unmatched: 8. This CDR3 region has 13 residues. Germline V CDR1 and CDR2: SNHLY, FYNNEI. CDR3 loop: CASIGRTGSEQYF. Here the CDR3 DNA reads TGTGCCAGCATCGGTCGGACAGGGAGCGAGCAGTACTTC. Full variable domain (remainder filled in from reference TRBV2 and TRBJ2-7): EPEVTQTPSHQVTQMGQEVILRCVPISNHLYFYWYRQILGQKVEFLVSFYNNEISEKSEIFDDQFSVERPDGSNFTLKIRSTKLEDSAMYFCASIGRTGSEQYFGPGTRLTVT.

The rearrangement joins TRBV6-5 to TRBJ1-1; possibly TRBD1 for D (5 bases). The CDR3 sequence is 14 residues long. Germline V gene sequence: CDR1 MNHEY, CDR2 SVGAGI. Trimming removed 7 bases at V and 6 bases at J, with 18 bases between. CDR3 residues: CASKVGGQFAEAFF. CDR3 coding DNA: TGTGCCAGCAAGGTGGGGGGTCAGTTCGCTGAAGCTTTCTTT.

This clone was counted a single time. The V call is TRBV5-1, the J call TRBJ2-3; 9 bases are a match to TRBD2. The germline V gene has CDR1 SGHRS and CDR2 YFSETQ. CDR3 length: 16 amino acids. V shed 0 bases and J 1 base; nucleotides not matched to a gene: 3. CDR3 in amino acids: CASSLGQRGGTDTQYF. CDR3 bases: TGCGCCAGCAGCTTGGGCCAGCGGGGGGGCACAGATACGCAGTATTTT. Full variable domain (remainder filled in from reference TRBV5-1 and TRBJ2-3): KAGVTQTPRYLIKTRGQQVTLSCSPISGHRSVSWYQQTPGQGLQFLFEYFSETQRNKGNFPGRFSGRQFSNSRSEMNVSTLELGDSALYLCASSLGQRGGTDTQYFGPGTRLTVL.

The chain is built from TRBV9 and TRBJ2-5; D ambiguous. CDR1 SGDLS and CDR2 YYNGEE come from the germline V gene. The V end was cut by 3 bases, the J end by 5 bases, with 14 bases between. CDR3 length: 14 amino acids. The CDR3 reads CASSAPPPGETQYF. CDR3 coding DNA: TGTGCCAGCAGCGCCCCCCCGCCCGGGGAGACCCAGTACTTC. The variable domain in full, with the rest retrieved from reference TRBV9 and TRBJ2-5, is DSGVTQTPKHLITATGQRVTLRCSPRSGDLSVYWYQQSLDQGLQFLIQYYNGEERAKGNILERFSAQQFPDLHSELNLSSLELGDSALYFCASSAPPPGETQYFGPGTRLLVL.

The V gene is TRBV9, the J gene TRBJ2-2; 8 positions match TRBD2. The CDR3 loop spans 16 amino acids. The J segment lost 4 bases and the V segment lost 0 bases, leaving 5 bases of the junction unmatched. Looked up from germline, CDR1 is SGDLS and CDR2 is YYNGEE. The CDR3 sequence: CASSVATAGVTGELFF. CDR3 DNA sequence: TGTGCCAGCAGCGTAGCTACAGCGGGGGTCACCGGGGAGCTGTTTTTT.